The next 15 T cell receptor beta chains were all read from a single sample in a study of shared clonotypes between healthy human individuals. Profiled with immunoSEQ multiplex PCR; TCRdb holds only in-frame clones, not every one. The sample records about 490,000 clones, about 84% being singletons. The source material was PBMCs. The receptors shown here come from a woman aged 40-49 years in good health. Some clones in this sample may be carry-over from other donors' samples.

A note on this clone: The same CDR3 also results from other DNA sequences found in this sample. The V gene is TRBV28, the J gene TRBJ1-5; D is unresolved. There are 11 residues in the CDR3. Trimming took off 3 bases at V and 4 bases at J, with 1 base between the two ends. Germline V CDR1 and CDR2: MDHEN, SYDVKM. The CDR3 protein is CASSLNQPQHF. The CDR3 coding sequence is TGTGCCAGCAGTTTGAATCAGCCCCAGCATTTT.

Remarks on this clone: A much larger clone lies a single base off, so this may be a read error. J is TRBJ2-1 and V is TRBV7-9, with D unclear. In germline, CDR1 is SEHNR, CDR2 FQNEAQ (reference sequence). The CDR3 has 11 amino acids. CDR3 nucleotides: TGTGCCAGCAACTTAGACGGGTGGCCGTTCTTC. Protein: CASNLDGWPFF.

A note on this clone: With a far larger clone one base away, a read error is the likely cause. V and J are TRBV6-6 and TRBJ2-5, with no clear D. V gave up 8 bases and J gave up 5 bases, with 15 bases separating them. This CDR3 has 13 residues. Germline lookup yields CDR1 MNHNY and CDR2 SVGAGI (reference sequence). The CDR3 is CASGPQPQETQYF. CDR3 DNA sequence: TGTGCCAGCGGCCCTCAGCCCCAGGAGACCCAGTACTTC.

The chain couples TRBV6-4 to TRBJ2-1, with D perhaps matching TRBD1 (5 bases). Trimming stripped 5 bases from V and 8 bases from J, with 16 bases between. Germline V gene sequence: CDR1 MRHNA, CDR2 SNTAGT. The length of the CDR3 is 14 residues. CDR3 protein: CASSKQGVIDEQFF. The CDR3 nucleotides read TGTGCCAGCAGTAAACAAGGGGTAATAGATGAGCAGTTCTTC.

The chain uses TRBV7-2 and TRBJ1-1; perhaps TRBD1 as D (5 bases). Germline-derived CDR1 and CDR2 are SGHTA and FQGNSA. V shed 5 bases and J shed 4 bases, with 14 bases lying between them. CDR3 length: 14 amino acids. CDR3 bases: TGTGCCAGCAGCCTGGGGGGGGTAGGCACTGAAGCTTTCTTT. As protein: CASSLGGVGTEAFF.

In regard to this clone: Only one base separates this from a far larger clonotype, so it likely reflects a read error. The V and J genes are TRBV2 and TRBJ1-5; D might be TRBD1 (6 bases). Germline loops: CDR1 SNHLY, CDR2 FYNNEI. This CDR3 has 12 amino acids. CDR3 loop: CACSVGGGPQHF. Written as DNA, the CDR3 is TGTGCCTGCAGTGTGGGAGGGGGGCCCCAGCATTTT.

The CDR3 is CSGRRSGYTF. The CDR3 DNA reads as TGCAGTGGCCGCAGGTCTGGCTACACCTTC. The chain employs TRBV20-1 and TRBJ1-2; D not resolved. V was pared by 7 bases and J by 7 bases, with 10 bases between. The germline V gene encodes CDR1 DFQATT and CDR2 SNEGSKA (reference sequence). This CDR3 region has 10 residues.

On this clone: It differs at one base from a far larger clone, so likely a read error. The gene calls are TRBV25-1 and TRBJ2-7; TRBD1 agrees at 11 bases. This CDR3 has 13 residues. The V gene's germline CDR1 is MGHDK and CDR2 SYGVNS. V dropped 8 bases and J dropped 6; count of bases not matched to a gene: 6. CDR3 sequence reads: CASGGQGVSEQYF. CDR3 nucleotides: TGTGCCAGCGGGGGACAGGGGGTGAGCGAGCAGTACTTC.

This clone was detected many times. The rearrangement links TRBV14 to TRBJ2-5, with D hard to call. V was cut by 0 bases and J by 7 bases, with 9 bases left in between. The CDR3 is 13 amino acids. The germline CDR1 and CDR2 sequences are SGHDN and FVKESK. CDR3 bases: TGTGCCAGCAGCCAAGATACACTGGGGACCCAGTACTTC. Translating it yields CASSQDTLGTQYF.

This sequence joins TRBV11-3 and TRBJ2-1, with D unclear. Trimming took 6 bases from V and 12 from J, leaving 18 bases between them. CDR1 and CDR2 from the germline V gene are SGHNT and YENEEA. The CDR3 is 13 amino acids. CDR3 sequence reads: CASSLTMLGPQFF. CDR3 in DNA: TGTGCCAGCAGTTTAACAATGCTCGGACCGCAGTTCTTC.

The chain carries TRBV28 and TRBJ2-1; no definite D call. This CDR3 has 12 residues. V shed 4 bases and J shed 6 bases, with 7 bases lying between them. Germline CDR1 reads MDHEN; CDR2 reads SYDVKM. DNA of the CDR3: TGTGCCAGCAGTTCGACTGTCAATGAGCAGTTCTTC. Amino acids: CASSSTVNEQFF.

This clone was detected once. Since a far larger clone is one base different, this is likely a read error. The chain has TRBV6-1 and TRBJ2-2; D not resolved. V lost 4 bases, J lost 3 bases, and 12 bases lay in between. This CDR3 spans 15 amino acids. Germline V CDR1 and CDR2: MNHNS, SASEGT. The CDR3 DNA follows: TGTGCCAGCAGTGTCTCCGGCGGAGACACCGGGGAGCTGTTTTTT. It is translated as CASSVSGGDTGELFF.

The chain recombines TRBV30 with TRBJ1-4, with TRBD1 matching 9 bases. This CDR3 comprises 15 residues. CDR1 is GTSNPN and CDR2 is SVGIG in the germline V gene (reference sequence). The ends lost 2 bases at V and 5 bases at J; junction bases unmatched: 6. The CDR3 nucleotides read TGTGCCTGGAGTCCCCGGACAGGGGTAAATGAAAAACTGTTTTTT. This codes for CAWSPRTGVNEKLFF.

The chain recombines TRBV4-2 with TRBJ1-1; D uncertain. The germline V gene has CDR1 LGHNA and CDR2 YNFKEQ. The V gene lost 8 bases and the J gene lost 4 bases, with 17 bases spanning the gap. There are 14 residues in the CDR3. The CDR3 DNA is TGTGCCAGCCTTACCAATTCCGGGAGCACTGAAGCTTTCTTT. This translates into CASLTNSGSTEAFF.

The rearrangement links TRBV28 to TRBJ2-1, with D perhaps TRBD1 (5 bases). There are 14 residues in the CDR3. Deletions cut 8 bases from V and 9 bases from J, with 20 bases between. Per the germline V gene, CDR1 is MDHEN and CDR2 is SYDVKM. Here the CDR3 DNA reads TGTGCCAGCCAACCTCCTCCTGGGGCAGTTGAGCAGTTCTTC. It codes for CASQPPPGAVEQFF.